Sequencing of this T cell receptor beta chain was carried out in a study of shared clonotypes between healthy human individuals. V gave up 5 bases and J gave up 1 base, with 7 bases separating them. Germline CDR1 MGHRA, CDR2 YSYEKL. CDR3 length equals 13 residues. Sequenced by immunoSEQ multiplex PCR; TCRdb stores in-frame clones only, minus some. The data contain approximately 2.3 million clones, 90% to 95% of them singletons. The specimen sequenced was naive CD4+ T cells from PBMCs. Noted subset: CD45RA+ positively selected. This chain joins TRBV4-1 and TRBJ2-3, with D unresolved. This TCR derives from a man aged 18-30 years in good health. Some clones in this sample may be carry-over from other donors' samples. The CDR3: CASSGFGTDTQYF. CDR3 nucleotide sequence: TGCGCCAGCAGCGGCTTTGGCACAGATACGCAGTATTTT.